A selection of T cell receptor beta chains follows, all from one sample in a study of T cells in Graves' hyperthyroidism and ophthalmopathy. Via MiXCR, TCRdb re-called the multiplex PCR reads, giving one row per CDR3 protein. The sample comprises about half a million distinct CDR3 sequences, approximately 25% of which are singletons, and 11% rests with the top ten. Sequencing input: blood. The receptors were sampled from a woman aged 30 to 39 with Graves' ophthalmopathy. Both conserved end residues are part of each CDR3. D genes are given only for firm matches. Clone size is shown for a subset of rows, as once, few, many or a class of expanded clone.

CDR3 protein,CDR3 DNA,clone size,CDR3 length,D gene,V gene,J gene
CASSLTFLAAYEQYF,TGTGCCAGCAGTTTAACCTTTCTAGCGGCGTACGAGCAGTACTTC,many,15,TRBD2,TRBV27,TRBJ2-7
CASSSDRGEDTEAFF,TGTGCCAGCAGCTCCGACAGGGGGGAGGACACTGAAGCTTTCTTT,many,15,TRBD1,TRBV7-8,TRBJ1-1
CAWEGTGSRGYTF,TGTGCCTGGGAGGGGACAGGCTCCCGTGGCTACACCTTC,-,13,TRBD1,TRBV30,TRBJ1-2
CASSPRGGAAKEFQETQYF,TGTGCCAGCAGTCCGCGTGGCGGGGCCGCCAAGGAGTTCCAAGAGACCCAGTACTTC,-,19,-,TRBV11-1,TRBJ2-5
CASSVLRGTGYTYEQYF,TGCGCCAGCAGTGTCTTAAGGGGGACAGGGTATACCTACGAGCAGTACTTC,many,17,TRBD1,TRBV10-2,TRBJ2-7
CASSLLGENTEAFF,TGTGCCAGCAGTTTATTAGGGGAGAACACTGAAGCTTTCTTT,many,14,-,TRBV27,TRBJ1-1
CASSPTDRKVKTQYF,TGTGCCAGCAGCCCGACGGACAGGAAGGTGAAGACCCAGTACTTC,few,15,TRBD1,TRBV11-3,TRBJ2-5
CASSGNSGQGSETQYF,TGTGCCAGCAGCGGGAACTCGGGACAGGGGTCAGAGACCCAGTACTTC,many,16,TRBD1,TRBV6-1,TRBJ2-5
CASSFFGYGYTF,TGTGCCAGCAGCTTTTTCGGCTATGGCTACACCTTC,few,12,-,TRBV7-9,TRBJ1-2
CASSLMGLPSQETQYF,TGTGCCAGCAGCTTAATGGGACTACCAAGCCAAGAGACCCAGTACTTC,many,16,TRBD2,TRBV7-6,TRBJ2-5
CSARTGAVNTEAFF,TGCAGTGCTAGGACGGGGGCGGTGAACACTGAAGCTTTCTTT,many,14,-,TRBV20-1,TRBJ1-1
CAWSVEGGGEQYF,TGTGCCTGGAGTGTTGAAGGGGGAGGCGAGCAGTACTTC,many,13,-,TRBV30,TRBJ2-7
CASSSTGTPRLETQYF,TGTGCCAGCAGTTCCACCGGGACCCCTAGGCTAGAGACCCAGTACTTC,many,16,-,TRBV12-3/TRBV12-4,TRBJ2-5
CASSLSTSGGVETQYF,TGTGCCAGCAGCTTAAGTACCAGCGGGGGGGTTGAGACCCAGTACTTC,many,16,TRBD2,TRBV11-2,TRBJ2-5
CAISRGHGAEAFF,TGTGCCATCAGCCGGGGGCACGGGGCTGAAGCTTTCTTT,many,13,-,TRBV10-3,TRBJ1-1
CSAAESGGSYEQYF,TGCAGTGCGGCCGAGAGCGGGGGATCCTACGAGCAGTACTTC,-,14,TRBD2,TRBV20-1,TRBJ2-7
CASSEQWTYGEQYF,TGTGCCAGCAGTGAACAGTGGACTTACGGCGAGCAGTACTTC,many,14,-,TRBV6-1,TRBJ2-7
CATSDPQGDRYEQYF,TGTGCCACCAGTGATCCCCAGGGGGACAGGTACGAGCAGTACTTC,many,15,TRBD1,TRBV24-1,TRBJ2-7
CASSLASDSNYGYTF,TGCGCCAGCAGCTTGGCCTCGGACAGCAATTATGGCTACACCTTC,many,15,-,TRBV5-1,TRBJ1-2
CASSLERGAHVEQYF,TGTGCCAGCAGCTTGGAGCGGGGGGCTCACGTGGAGCAGTACTTC,-,15,TRBD2,TRBV11-1,TRBJ2-7
CAISWGKQETQYF,TGTGCCATCAGCTGGGGTAAACAAGAGACCCAGTACTTC,few,13,-,TRBV10-3,TRBJ2-5
CASSFWSTGANTEAFF,TGTGCCAGCAGTTTTTGGTCGACAGGGGCGAACACTGAAGCTTTCTTT,many,16,TRBD1,TRBV27,TRBJ1-1
CASSLVQGFRDTEAFF,TGTGCCAGCAGCTTAGTACAGGGATTCAGGGACACTGAAGCTTTCTTT,many,16,-,TRBV7-6,TRBJ1-1
CSARAQQGDYGYTF,TGCAGTGCTAGAGCACAACAGGGGGACTATGGCTACACCTTC,few,14,TRBD1,TRBV20-1,TRBJ1-2
CASSQLGGLGEQFF,TGTGCCAGCAGCCAGCTGGGGGGGCTAGGTGAGCAGTTCTTC,-,14,-,TRBV14,TRBJ2-1
CASSPGRGVQETQYF,TGTGCCAGCAGCCCCGGTAGGGGGGTCCAAGAGACCCAGTACTTC,-,15,-,TRBV7-3,TRBJ2-5
CATSDYGAGTDTQYF,TGTGCCACCAGTGATTACGGGGCGGGCACAGATACGCAGTATTTT,-,15,-,TRBV24-1,TRBJ2-3
CASSYGTADNEQFF,TGTGCCAGCAGCTACGGGACAGCCGACAATGAGCAGTTCTTC,-,14,TRBD1,TRBV6-5,TRBJ2-1
CASSILQGLASEAFF,TGTGCCAGTAGTATTCTACAGGGGCTGGCTTCTGAAGCTTTCTTT,few,15,TRBD1,TRBV19,TRBJ1-1
CASSSAGTDEQYF,TGTGCCAGCAGTTCCGCCGGGACAGACGAGCAGTACTTC,many,13,TRBD1,TRBV28,TRBJ2-7
CASFLEGSSHNYGYTF,TGTGCCAGCTTCCTGGAGGGCAGCAGCCATAACTATGGCTACACCTTC,-,16,-,TRBV28,TRBJ1-2
CASAGRGDQPQHF,TGTGCCAGCGCGGGTAGGGGGGATCAGCCCCAGCATTTT,many,13,-,TRBV6-1,TRBJ1-5
CASSETGPNEQYF,TGTGCCAGCAGTGAGACAGGGCCAAACGAGCAGTACTTC,few,13,TRBD1,TRBV2,TRBJ2-7
CASSQEVNQPQHF,TGCGCCAGCAGCCAAGAGGTTAATCAGCCCCAGCATTTT,-,13,-,TRBV4-1,TRBJ1-5
CASSFERDSYEQYF,TGTGCCAGCAGCTTCGAACGGGACTCCTACGAGCAGTACTTC,many,14,-,TRBV11-2,TRBJ2-7
CASSFQSGGLVNEQFF,TGTGCCAGCAGCTTTCAATCGGGGGGGCTGGTCAATGAGCAGTTCTTC,-,16,TRBD2,TRBV11-2,TRBJ2-1
CASSLGQGLAEGYTF,TGTGCCAGCAGCCTAGGGCAGGGACTAGCGGAAGGCTACACCTTC,many,15,-,TRBV3-1,TRBJ1-2
CASSRYRALSNQPQHF,TGTGCCAGCAGTCGATACCGGGCCCTTAGCAATCAGCCCCAGCATTTT,many,16,-,TRBV11-2,TRBJ1-5
CASSEDSAPNQPQHF,TGTGCCAGCAGTGAGGACTCCGCCCCCAATCAGCCCCAGCATTTT,many,15,-,TRBV2,TRBJ1-5
CASSFGTSGNEQYF,TGTGCCAGCAGTTTCGGGACTAGCGGAAACGAGCAGTACTTC,-,14,TRBD2,TRBV12-3/TRBV12-4,TRBJ2-7
CATKPGLEGQETQYF,TGTGCCACGAAACCGGGGCTTGAGGGCCAAGAGACCCAGTACTTC,-,15,-,TRBV27,TRBJ2-5
CASSLGRGIDYEQYF,TGTGCTAGCAGCTTAGGCAGGGGGATTGACTACGAGCAGTACTTC,-,15,TRBD1,TRBV7-7,TRBJ2-7
CASTGDGAYEQYF,TGCGCCAGCACCGGGGACGGAGCCTACGAGCAGTACTTC,many,13,-,TRBV10-2,TRBJ2-7
CASSPAAMGQPQHF,TGTGCCAGCTCACCAGCGGCGATGGGCCAGCCCCAGCATTTT,many,14,-,TRBV18,TRBJ1-5
CASSDAGRGTEAFF,TGTGCCAGCAGTGATGCGGGCAGGGGAACTGAAGCTTTCTTT,-,14,-,TRBV6-1,TRBJ1-1
CSARDQSRGGIEAFF,TGCAGTGCTAGAGATCAATCAAGGGGAGGGATTGAAGCTTTCTTT,-,15,-,TRBV20-1,TRBJ1-1
CASSFYFSGNTIYF,TGTGCCAGCAGTTTTTACTTCTCTGGAAACACCATATATTTT,many,14,-,TRBV12-3/TRBV12-4,TRBJ1-3
CASSRTGSTDTQYF,TGTGCCAGCAGCCGGACAGGTAGCACAGATACGCAGTATTTT,few,14,TRBD1,TRBV7-2,TRBJ2-3
CASSLVSTTDSHYEQYF,TGTGCCAGCAGCTTAGTTAGTACGACGGACAGCCACTACGAGCAGTACTTC,many,17,-,TRBV11-1,TRBJ2-7
CASSPWTAGYTF,TGTGCCAGCAGTCCTTGGACCGCTGGCTACACCTTC,many,12,-,TRBV28,TRBJ1-2